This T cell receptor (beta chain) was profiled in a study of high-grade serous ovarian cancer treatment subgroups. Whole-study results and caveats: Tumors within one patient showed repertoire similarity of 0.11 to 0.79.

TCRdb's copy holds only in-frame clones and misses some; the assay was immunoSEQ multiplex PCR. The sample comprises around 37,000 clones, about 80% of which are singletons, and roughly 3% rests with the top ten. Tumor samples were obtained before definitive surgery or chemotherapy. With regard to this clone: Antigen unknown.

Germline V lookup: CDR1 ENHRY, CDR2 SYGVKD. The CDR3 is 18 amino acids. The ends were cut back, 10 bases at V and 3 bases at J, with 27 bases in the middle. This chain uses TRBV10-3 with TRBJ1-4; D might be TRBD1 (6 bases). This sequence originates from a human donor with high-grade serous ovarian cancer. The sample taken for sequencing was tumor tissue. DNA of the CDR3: TGTGCCACCAATTCGCTTCTACTTCAGACAGGCTCTAATGAAAAACTGTTTTTT. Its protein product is CATNSLLLQTGSNEKLFF.